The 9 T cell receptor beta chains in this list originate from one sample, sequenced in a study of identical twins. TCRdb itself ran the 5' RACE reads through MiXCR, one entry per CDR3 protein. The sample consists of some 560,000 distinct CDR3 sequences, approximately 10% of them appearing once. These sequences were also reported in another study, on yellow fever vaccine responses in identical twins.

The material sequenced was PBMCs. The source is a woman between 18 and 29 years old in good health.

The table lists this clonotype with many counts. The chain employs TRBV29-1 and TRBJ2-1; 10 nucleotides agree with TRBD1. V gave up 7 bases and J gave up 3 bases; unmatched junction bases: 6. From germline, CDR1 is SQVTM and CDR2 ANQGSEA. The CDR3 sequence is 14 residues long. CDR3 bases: TGCAGCGGAAGGGACAGGGGTTACTACAATGAGCAGTTCTTC. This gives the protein CSGRDRGYYNEQFF.

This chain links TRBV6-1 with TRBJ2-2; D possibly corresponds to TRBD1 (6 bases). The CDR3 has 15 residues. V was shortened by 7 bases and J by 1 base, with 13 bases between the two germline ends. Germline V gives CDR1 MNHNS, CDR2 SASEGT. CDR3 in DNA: TGTGCCAGCACCCGGACAGTCCGGAACACCGGGGAGCTGTTTTTT. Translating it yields CASTRTVRNTGELFF.

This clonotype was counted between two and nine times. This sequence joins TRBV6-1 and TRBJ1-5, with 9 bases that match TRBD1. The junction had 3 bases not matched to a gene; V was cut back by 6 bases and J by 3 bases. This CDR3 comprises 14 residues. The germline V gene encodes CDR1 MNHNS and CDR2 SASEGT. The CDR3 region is CASRGTGINQPQHF. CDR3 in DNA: TGTGCCAGCAGGGGGACAGGGATCAATCAGCCCCAGCATTTT.

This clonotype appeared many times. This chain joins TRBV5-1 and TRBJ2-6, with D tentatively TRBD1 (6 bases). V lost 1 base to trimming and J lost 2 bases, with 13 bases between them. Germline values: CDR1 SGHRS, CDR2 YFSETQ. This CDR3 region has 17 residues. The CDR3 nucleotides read TGCGCCAGCAGCTTGTCAGGGGTACGGGCTGGGGCCAACGTCCTGACTTTC. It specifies CASSLSGVRAGANVLTF.

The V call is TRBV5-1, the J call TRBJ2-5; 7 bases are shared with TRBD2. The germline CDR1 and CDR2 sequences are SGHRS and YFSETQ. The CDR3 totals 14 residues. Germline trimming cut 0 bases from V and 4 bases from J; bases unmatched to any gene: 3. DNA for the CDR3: TGCGCCAGCAGCTTGGGTCCTAGCGGAGAGACCCAGTACTTC. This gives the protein CASSLGPSGETQYF.

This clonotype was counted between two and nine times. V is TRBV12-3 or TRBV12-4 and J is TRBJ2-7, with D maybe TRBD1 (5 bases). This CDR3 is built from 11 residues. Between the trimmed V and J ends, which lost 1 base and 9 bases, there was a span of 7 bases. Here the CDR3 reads CASSLGTGQYF. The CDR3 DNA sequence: TGTGCCAGCAGTTTAGGTACAGGGCAGTACTTC.

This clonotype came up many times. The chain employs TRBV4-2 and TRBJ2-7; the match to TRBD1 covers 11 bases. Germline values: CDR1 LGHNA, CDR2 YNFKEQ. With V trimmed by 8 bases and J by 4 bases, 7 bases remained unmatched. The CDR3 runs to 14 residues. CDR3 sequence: CASGRDRGSYEQYF. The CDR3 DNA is TGTGCCAGCGGCAGGGACAGGGGGTCGTACGAGCAGTACTTC.

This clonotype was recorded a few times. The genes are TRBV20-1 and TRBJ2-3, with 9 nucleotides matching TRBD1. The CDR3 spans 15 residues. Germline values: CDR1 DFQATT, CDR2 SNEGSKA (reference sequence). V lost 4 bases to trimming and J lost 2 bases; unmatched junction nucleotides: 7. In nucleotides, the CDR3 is TGCAGTGCTACCCGGGACAGGGCCCCCACAGATACGCAGTATTTT. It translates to CSATRDRAPTDTQYF.

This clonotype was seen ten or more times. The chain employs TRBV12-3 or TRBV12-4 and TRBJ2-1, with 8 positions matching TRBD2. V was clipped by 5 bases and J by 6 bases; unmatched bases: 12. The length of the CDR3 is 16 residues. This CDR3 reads CASSSLRAGESNEQFF. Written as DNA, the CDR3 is TGTGCCAGCAGTAGCCTCCGAGCGGGGGAAAGCAATGAGCAGTTCTTC.